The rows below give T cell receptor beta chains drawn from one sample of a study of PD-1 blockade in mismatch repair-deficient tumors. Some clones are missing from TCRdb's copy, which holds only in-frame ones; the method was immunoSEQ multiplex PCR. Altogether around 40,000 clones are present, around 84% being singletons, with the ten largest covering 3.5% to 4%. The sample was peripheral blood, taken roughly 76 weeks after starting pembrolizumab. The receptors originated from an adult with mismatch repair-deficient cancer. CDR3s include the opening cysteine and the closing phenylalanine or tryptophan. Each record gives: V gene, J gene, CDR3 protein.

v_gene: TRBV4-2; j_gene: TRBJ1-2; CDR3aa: CASSAPGQGLYGYTF
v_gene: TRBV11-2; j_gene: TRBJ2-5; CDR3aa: CASSLAYRGPQETQYF
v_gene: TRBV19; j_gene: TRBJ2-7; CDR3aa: CATRPRETYEQYF
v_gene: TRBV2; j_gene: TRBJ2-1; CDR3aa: CASRWTSGRSNEQFF
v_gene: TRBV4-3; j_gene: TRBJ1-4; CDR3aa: CASSQDLIGLTNEKLFF
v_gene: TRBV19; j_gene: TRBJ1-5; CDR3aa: CASGFQHYSNQPQHF
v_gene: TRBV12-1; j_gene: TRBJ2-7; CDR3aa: CASSQTFADSGGSYEQYF
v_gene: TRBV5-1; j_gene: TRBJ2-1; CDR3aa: CASSWGSGSGRVGSYNEQFF
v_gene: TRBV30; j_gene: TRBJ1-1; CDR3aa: CAWSVGDRGTEAFF
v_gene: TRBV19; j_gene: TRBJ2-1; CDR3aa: CASSISVSSYNEQFF
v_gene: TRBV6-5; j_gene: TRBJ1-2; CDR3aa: CASTRLSGGYTF
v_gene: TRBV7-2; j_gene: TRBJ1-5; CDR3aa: CASSPRWTGDQPQHF
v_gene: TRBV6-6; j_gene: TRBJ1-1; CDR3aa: CASRPHQNTEAFF
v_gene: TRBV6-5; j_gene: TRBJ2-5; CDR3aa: CASSFQRGQQETQYF
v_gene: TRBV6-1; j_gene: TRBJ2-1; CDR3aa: CASSEDWLDNEQFF
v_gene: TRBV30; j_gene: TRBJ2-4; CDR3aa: CAWTGDGNIQYF
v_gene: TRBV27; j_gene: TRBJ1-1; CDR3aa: CASSLDWQGRMNTEAFF
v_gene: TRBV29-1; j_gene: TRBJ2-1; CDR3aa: CSVADRDSILYNEQFF
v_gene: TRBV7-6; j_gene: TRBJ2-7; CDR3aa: CASSLSAGGLSYEQYF
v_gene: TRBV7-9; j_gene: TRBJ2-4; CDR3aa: CASTEGVSRNIQYF
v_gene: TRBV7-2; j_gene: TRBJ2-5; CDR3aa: CASSLEPVVETQYF
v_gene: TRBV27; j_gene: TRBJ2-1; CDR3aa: CASSLFGPNEQFF
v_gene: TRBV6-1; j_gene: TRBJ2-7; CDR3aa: CASSGRPLSYEQYF
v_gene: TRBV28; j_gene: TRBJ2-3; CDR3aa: CASKLAGVGGPTDTQYF
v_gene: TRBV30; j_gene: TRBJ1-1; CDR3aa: CAWTQVLNTEAFF
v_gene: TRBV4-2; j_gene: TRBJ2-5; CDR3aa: CASSQVTTEAQETQYF